The subject of this entry is one T cell receptor (beta chain). Sequencing used immunoSEQ multiplex PCR; TCRdb keeps in-frame clones, though not all of them. This sample has about 48,000 clones; 80% to 90% occur once, and the top ten carry 1.2%. This entry comes from a study of T cell changes during pregnancy in multiple sclerosis. Germline assignment: CDR1 SGHDN and CDR2 FVKESK. The germline V and J ends were trimmed by 3 bases and 2 bases, with 7 bases remaining between them. This CDR3 has 13 amino acids. The chain joins TRBV14 to TRBJ1-1; D gene unclear. Material: CD4+ T cells from peripheral blood mononuclear cells, obtained in the second trimester of pregnancy. The TCR comes from a female donor with multiple sclerosis, enrolled in a pregnancy study. The CDR3 bases are TGTGCCAGCAGCCAGCAACAAAACACTGAAGCTTTCTTT. This encodes CASSQQQNTEAFF.